This paragraph covers one TCR beta chain sequence. These data originate in a study of blood T cell repertoires in COVID-19. Study details: Acute and convalescent COVID-19 specimens originated in the United States, Italy and Spain. PBMCs, B-cell-depleted T cells, or T cells were the source of the cDNA or gDNA that made up the material.

In the authors' workflow: Reference gene primer amplification gave nucleated cell count estimates. The assay was immunoSEQ multiplex PCR, and TCRdb's table has in-frame clones only and misses some. From that table come the V and J calls and clone size; the DNA was used to work out D and trimming. Among about 100,000 clones listed, 80% to 90% were seen once. Sequenced material: peripheral blood. The clonotype originates from a human donor in a cohort sampled during active COVID-19.

In DNA form, the CDR3 reads TGTGCCAGCAGCTCCACCGGGACAGGAAACATTATTGGTGGCTACACCTTC. Encoded protein: CASSSTGTGNIIGGYTF. This chain connects TRBV7-9 to TRBJ1-2; 8 bases line up with TRBD1. Germline values: CDR1 SEHNR, CDR2 FQNEAQ (reference sequence). The junction had 17 bases not matched to a gene; V was cut back by 4 bases and J by 7 bases. This CDR3 contains 17 residues.